This TCR beta chain is from a study of blood T cell repertoires in COVID-19. Trimming took 6 bases from V and 3 from J, leaving 14 bases between them. This CDR3 contains 14 residues. Germline V CDR1 and CDR2: GTSNPN, SVGIG (reference sequence). The repertoire was sequenced with immunoSEQ multiplex PCR; TCRdb's copy has only in-frame clones and lacks some. The repertoire holds about 120,000 clones, 65% to 90% seen once, with roughly a tenth in the top ten. J is TRBJ2-2 and V is TRBV30; D is uncertain. The TCR was taken from a man older than 75 with acute or convalescent COVID-19. Sequenced material: peripheral blood. This CDR3 reads CACMQALYTGELFF. CDR3 DNA: TGTGCCTGTATGCAGGCTCTTTACACCGGGGAGCTGTTTTTT.